This T cell receptor beta chain was identified during a study of cytomegalovirus exposure and HLA in healthy donors. Study-wide results and caveats: Later analysis indicated greater clonal expansion among HLA-associated TCR beta chains than among equally common other chains.

On this clone: Its antigen is currently unknown.

PCR was performed using 60 Vbeta and 13 Jbeta primers. The method was immunoSEQ multiplex PCR; TCRdb's version includes in-frame clones alone and lacks a portion of them. The sample has around 150,000 clones, less than 80% seen once. This sequence was found in a female donor in good health and CMV-seropositive. The sample taken for sequencing was PBMCs.

The CDR3 nucleotides read TGCGCCAGCAGCTTGGGTATGGGTACGGGTATGAACACTGAAGCTTTCTTT. Translated, it gives CASSLGMGTGMNTEAFF. The J gene is TRBJ1-1, the V gene TRBV5-1, with D hard to call. The CDR3 has 17 amino acids. CDR1 is SGHRS and CDR2 is YFSETQ in the germline V gene. Trimming took 0 bases from V and 0 from J, leaving 15 bases between them.